The 3 T cell receptor beta chains below come from one sample, sequenced in a study of PD-L1 blockade in urothelial cancer. Sequencing was performed with immunoSEQ multiplex PCR; in TCRdb, only in-frame clones are kept and a portion is missing. In the table there are 50,000 or so clones, over 75% of which are singletons. The material sequenced was PBMCs, taken around atezolizumab (anti-PD-L1) treatment. The receptors here all came from a man in his forties with urothelial cancer.

The rearrangement links TRBV6-1 to TRBJ1-3, with D tentatively TRBD1 (5 bases). With 1 base removed from V and 5 bases from J, the gap between germline ends came to 9 bases. The germline CDR1 and CDR2 sequences are MNHNS and SASEGT. CDR3 length equals 14 residues. The CDR3 sequence: CASSEGTGRNTIYF. Here the CDR3 DNA reads TGTGCCAGCAGTGAAGGAACAGGTCGAAACACCATATATTTT.

The V gene is TRBV27, the J gene TRBJ2-3; TRBD2 agrees at 9 bases. With 5 bases clipped from V and 5 bases from J, the junction kept 14 bases outside the gene matches. CDR3 length: 17 residues. Germline V CDR1 and CDR2: MNHEY, SMNVEV (reference sequence). The DNA of the CDR3 is TGTGCCAGCAGTCTTTCTGGTAGCGGGAGCGAGAGAGATACGCAGTATTTT. It yields the protein CASSLSGSGSERDTQYF.

This sequence joins TRBV5-1 and TRBJ2-4; D possibly corresponds to TRBD2 (6 bases). The CDR3 has 16 amino acids. Deletions cut 0 bases from V and 0 bases from J, with 10 bases between. Germline V gene sequence: CDR1 SGHRS, CDR2 YFSETQ. Written as DNA, the CDR3 is TGCGCCAGCAGCTTGGGGGCGGGACTAGCCAAAAACATTCAGTACTTC. As protein: CASSLGAGLAKNIQYF.